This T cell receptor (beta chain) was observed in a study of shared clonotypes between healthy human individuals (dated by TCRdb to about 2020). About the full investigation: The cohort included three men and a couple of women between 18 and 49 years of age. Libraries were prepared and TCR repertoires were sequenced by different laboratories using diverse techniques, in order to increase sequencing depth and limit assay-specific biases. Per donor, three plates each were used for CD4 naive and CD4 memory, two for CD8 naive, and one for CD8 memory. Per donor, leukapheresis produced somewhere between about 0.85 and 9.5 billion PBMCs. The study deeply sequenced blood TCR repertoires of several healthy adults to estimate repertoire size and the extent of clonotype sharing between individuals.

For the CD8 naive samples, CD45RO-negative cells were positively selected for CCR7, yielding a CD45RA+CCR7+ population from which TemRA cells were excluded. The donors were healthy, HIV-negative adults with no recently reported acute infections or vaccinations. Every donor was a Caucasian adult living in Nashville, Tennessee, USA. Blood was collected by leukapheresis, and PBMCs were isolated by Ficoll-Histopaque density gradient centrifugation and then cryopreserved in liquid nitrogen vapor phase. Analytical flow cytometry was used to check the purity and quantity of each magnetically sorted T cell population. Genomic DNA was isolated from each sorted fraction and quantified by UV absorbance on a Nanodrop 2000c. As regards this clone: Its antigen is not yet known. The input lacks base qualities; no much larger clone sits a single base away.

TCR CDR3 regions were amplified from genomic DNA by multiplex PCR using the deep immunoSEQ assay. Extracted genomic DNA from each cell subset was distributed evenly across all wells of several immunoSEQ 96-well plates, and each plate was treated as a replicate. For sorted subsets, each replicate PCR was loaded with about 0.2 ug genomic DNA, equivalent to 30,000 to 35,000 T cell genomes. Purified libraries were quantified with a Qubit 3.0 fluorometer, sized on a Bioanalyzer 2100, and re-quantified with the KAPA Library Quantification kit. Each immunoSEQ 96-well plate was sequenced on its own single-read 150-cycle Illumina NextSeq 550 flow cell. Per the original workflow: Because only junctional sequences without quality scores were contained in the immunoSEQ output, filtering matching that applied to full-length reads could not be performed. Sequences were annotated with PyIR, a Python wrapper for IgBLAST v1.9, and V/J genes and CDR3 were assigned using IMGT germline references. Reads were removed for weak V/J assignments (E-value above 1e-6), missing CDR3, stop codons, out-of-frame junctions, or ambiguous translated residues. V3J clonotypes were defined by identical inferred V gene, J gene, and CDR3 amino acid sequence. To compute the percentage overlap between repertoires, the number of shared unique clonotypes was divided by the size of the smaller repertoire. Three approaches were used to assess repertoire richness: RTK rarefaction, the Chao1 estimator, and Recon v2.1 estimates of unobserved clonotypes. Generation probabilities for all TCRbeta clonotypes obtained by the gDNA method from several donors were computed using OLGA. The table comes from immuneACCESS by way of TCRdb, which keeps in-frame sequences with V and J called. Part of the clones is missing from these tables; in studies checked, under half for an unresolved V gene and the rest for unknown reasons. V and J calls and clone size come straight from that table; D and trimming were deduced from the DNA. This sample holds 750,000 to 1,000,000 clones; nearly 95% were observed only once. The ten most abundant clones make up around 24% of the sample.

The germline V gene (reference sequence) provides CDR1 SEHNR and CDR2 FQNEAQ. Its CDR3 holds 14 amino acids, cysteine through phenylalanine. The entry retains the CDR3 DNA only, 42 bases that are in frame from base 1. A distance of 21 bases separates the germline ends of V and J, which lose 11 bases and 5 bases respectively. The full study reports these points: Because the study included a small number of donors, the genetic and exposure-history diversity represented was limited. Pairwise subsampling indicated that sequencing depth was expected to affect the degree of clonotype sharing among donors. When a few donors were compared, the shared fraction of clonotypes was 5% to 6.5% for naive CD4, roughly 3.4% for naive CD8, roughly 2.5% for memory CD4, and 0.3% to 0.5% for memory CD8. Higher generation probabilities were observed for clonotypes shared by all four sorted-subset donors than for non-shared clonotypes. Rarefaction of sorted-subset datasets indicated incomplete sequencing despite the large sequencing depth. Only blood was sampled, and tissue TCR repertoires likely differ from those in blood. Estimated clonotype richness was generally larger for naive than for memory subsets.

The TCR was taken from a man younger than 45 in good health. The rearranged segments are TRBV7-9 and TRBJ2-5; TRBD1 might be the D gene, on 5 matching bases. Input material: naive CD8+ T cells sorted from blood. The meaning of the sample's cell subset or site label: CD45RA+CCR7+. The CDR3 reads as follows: CALEGQGLGETQYF. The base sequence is TGTGCCTTGGAAGGACAAGGCCTCGGGGAGACCCAGTACTTC.